The sequence of this T cell receptor beta chain was determined in a study of identical twins. This clonotype was seen only a few times. Germline values: CDR1 SGHKS, CDR2 YYEKEE (reference sequence). V was trimmed by 0 bases and J by 7 bases, leaving 8 bases between them. This CDR3 is 14 amino acids long. TCRdb ran MiXCR on the 5' RACE reads and lists one entry per CDR3 protein. This sample has 200,000 to 300,000 distinct CDR3 sequences, with roughly a tenth found just once. The V call is TRBV5-5, the J call TRBJ1-6; tentative D call: TRBD1 (6 bases). The source material was memory T cells sorted from blood. This clonotype was sampled from a man between 45 and 60 years old in good health. As DNA, the CDR3 is TGTGCCAGCAGCTTGGAGGGACAAAATTCACCCCTCCACTTT. Encoded protein: CASSLEGQNSPLHF.